These 28 T cell receptor beta chains came from one sample sequenced in a study of shared clonotypes between healthy human individuals. Repertoires were generated with immunoSEQ multiplex PCR, while TCRdb's copy carries only in-frame clones and drops some. The data contain 2.5 million or so clones, over 85% of them singletons. The sample comprised naive CD4+ T cells sorted from blood. Subset of the sample: CD45RA+ positively selected. These receptors were obtained from a man aged 18-30 years in good health.

This clone occurred once. The chain combines TRBV6-5 with TRBJ2-1; D possibly corresponds to TRBD2 (6 bases). The CDR3 has 13 amino acids. V was clipped by 6 bases and J by 12 bases, with 18 bases between them. From germline, CDR1 is MNHEY and CDR2 SVGAGI. The CDR3 loop reads CASSRTTADVQFF. The CDR3 DNA reads TGTGCCAGCAGCCGGACTACCGCGGACGTGCAGTTCTTC.

The gene calls are TRBV4-2 and TRBJ1-6; D ambiguous. Looked up from germline, CDR1 is LGHNA and CDR2 is YNFKEQ. The CDR3 spans 19 residues. Trimming removed 0 bases from V and 0 bases from J, with 15 bases in between. The CDR3 DNA sequence: TGTGCCAGCAGCCAAGATCTCCCAGAAAGGAGCTCCTATAATTCACCCCTCCACTTT. Its translation is CASSQDLPERSSYNSPLHF.

This sequence joins TRBV30 and TRBJ1-5, with a possible D match to TRBD1 (5 bases). Trimming cost V 1 base and J 2 bases, with 18 bases left between them. This CDR3 comprises 17 residues. Germline-derived CDR1 and CDR2 are GTSNPN and SVGIG (reference sequence). The CDR3 is CAWSGGFSRARNQPQHF. The CDR3 nucleotides are TGTGCCTGGAGTGGGGGGTTCAGTAGGGCGCGCAATCAGCCCCAGCATTTT.

This clone was observed a handful of times. This sequence joins TRBV30 and TRBJ1-5; perhaps TRBD1 as D (5 bases). The V gene's germline CDR1 is GTSNPN and CDR2 SVGIG (reference sequence). The V gene lost 1 base and the J gene lost 4 bases, with 11 bases spanning the gap. This CDR3 is 14 amino acids long. The CDR3 DNA sequence: TGTGCCTGGAGTGGAGGGGCTGGGAATCAGCCCCAGCATTTT. Protein sequence: CAWSGGAGNQPQHF.

The chain uses TRBV2 and TRBJ1-4, with 9 positions matching TRBD1. In germline, CDR1 is SNHLY, CDR2 FYNNEI. The CDR3 length is 13 residues. J lost 10 bases, V lost 6 bases, and 6 bases had no gene match. The DNA for the CDR3 is TGTGCCAGCAGGGGACAGGGTTCTAGAAAACTGTTTTTT. As protein: CASRGQGSRKLFF.

V usage is TRBV30 and J usage is TRBJ2-2; TRBD2 agrees at 8 bases. Unmatched junction bases numbered 5, after V lost 5 bases and J lost 0 bases. The V gene's germline CDR1 is GTSNPN and CDR2 SVGIG (reference sequence). The CDR3 spans 15 residues. The CDR3 is CAWSFGGANTGELFF. In DNA, the CDR3 is TGTGCCTGGTCATTCGGGGGGGCGAACACCGGGGAGCTGTTTTTT.

This clone has just one count. DNA for the CDR3: TGTGCCAGCAGTACTCAGGGGTCAGCTAACTATGGCTACACCTTC. Translating gives CASSTQGSANYGYTF. The J gene is TRBJ1-2, the V gene TRBV28; D may be TRBD1 (6 bases). CDR3 length: 15 residues. Germline V lookup: CDR1 MDHEN, CDR2 SYDVKM. Trimming took off 5 bases at V and 0 bases at J, with 13 bases between the two ends.

The sample holds one count of this clone. V is TRBV5-4 and J is TRBJ2-1; 11 bases are a match to TRBD2. This CDR3 contains 16 residues. Germline CDR1 SGHNT, CDR2 YYREEE (reference sequence). Trimming took 4 bases from V and 2 from J; bases not matched to a gene: 5. In nucleotides, the CDR3 is TGTGCCAGCAGCGGCGGGACTAGCGGTACCTACAATGAGCAGTTCTTC. Its translation: CASSGGTSGTYNEQFF. The variable domain in full, completed from reference TRBV5-4 and TRBJ2-1, reads ETGVTQSPTHLIKTRGQQVTLRCSSQSGHNTVSWYQQALGQGPQFIFQYYREEENGRGNFPPRFSGLQFPNYSSELNVNALELDDSALYLCASSGGTSGTYNEQFFGPGTRLTVL.

The chain employs TRBV9 and TRBJ1-1; TRBD1 is a possible D gene (5 bases). CDR3 length: 14 amino acids. CDR1 is SGDLS, CDR2 YYNGEE, per germline. V lost 0 bases and J lost 4, with 10 bases in between. The CDR3 DNA reads as TGTGCCAGCAGCGTAGATGAGGGGCTCACTGAAGCTTTCTTT. As protein: CASSVDEGLTEAFF.

The chain joins TRBV6-1 to TRBJ1-6; D unclear. The V and J ends lost 4 bases and 3 bases respectively, with 10 bases between them. The CDR3 spans 15 residues. Germline CDR1 reads MNHNS; CDR2 reads SASEGT. CDR3 in DNA: TGTGCCAGCAGTGGGTTGACTAGCTATAATTCACCCCTCCACTTT. Translated, it gives CASSGLTSYNSPLHF.

V and J are TRBV18 and TRBJ2-1; unclear D gene. Germline lookup yields CDR1 KGHSH and CDR2 LQKENI. The length of the CDR3 is 15 residues. Trimming shortened V by 0 bases and J by 8 bases, and 14 bases separated the two germline ends. The CDR3 protein is CASSPPARPGHEQFF. CDR3 bases: TGTGCCAGCTCACCACCGGCCCGTCCCGGCCATGAGCAGTTCTTC.

This chain uses TRBV6-6 with TRBJ1-4; 8 bases line up with TRBD1. The CDR3 contains 14 residues. Germline loops: CDR1 MNHNY, CDR2 SVGAGI (reference sequence). J was trimmed by 8 bases and V by 7 bases; bases with no gene match: 9. In DNA, the CDR3 is TGTGCCAGCATCAAGACAGGGGTAGGAGAAAAACTGTTTTTT. It yields the protein CASIKTGVGEKLFF.

The chain recombines TRBV7-2 with TRBJ2-6; D might be TRBD2 (5 bases). CDR1 is SGHTA and CDR2 is FQGNSA in the germline V gene. V was trimmed by 5 bases and J by 0 bases, leaving 14 bases between them. The CDR3 runs to 17 residues. CDR3 sequence reads: CASSTQGLSSGANVLTF. The CDR3 nucleotides are TGTGCCAGCAGCACCCAAGGACTGAGCTCTGGGGCCAACGTCCTGACTTTC. Combining the CDR3 with reference TRBV7-2 and TRBJ2-6 gives the whole variable domain GAGVSQSPSNKVTEKGKDVELRCDPISGHTALYWYRQSLGQGLEFLIYFQGNSAPDKSGLPSDRFSAERTGGSVSTLTIQRTQQEDSAVYLCASSTQGLSSGANVLTFGAGSRLTVL.

This chain joins TRBV30 and TRBJ2-7, with a weak D call TRBD2 (6 bases). The CDR3 spans 13 residues. Trimming removed 2 bases at V and 7 bases at J, with 15 bases between. Per germline, CDR1 GTSNPN and CDR2 SVGIG (reference sequence). The CDR3 loop is CAWSRDWGDEQYF. The CDR3 DNA reads TGTGCCTGGAGTCGGGATTGGGGGGATGAGCAGTACTTC. Complete variable domain (other parts from reference TRBV30 and TRBJ2-7): SQTIHQWPATLVQPVGSPLSLECTVEGTSNPNLYWYRQAAGRGLQLLFYSVGIGQISSEVPQNLSASRPQDRQFILSSKKLLLSDSGFYLCAWSRDWGDEQYFGPGTRLTVT.

The chain employs TRBV4-3 and TRBJ2-3, with 9 bases identical to TRBD2. The ends lost 8 bases at V and 6 bases at J; junction bases unmatched: 12. From germline, CDR1 is LGHNA and CDR2 YSLEER. This CDR3 spans 15 amino acids. The CDR3 here is CASQDAGGPDDTQYF. The CDR3 DNA sequence: TGCGCCAGCCAAGACGCGGGAGGGCCGGATGATACGCAGTATTTT.

This chain uses TRBV14 with TRBJ1-2; 7 nucleotides line up with TRBD1. From germline, CDR1 is SGHDN and CDR2 FVKESK. The CDR3 spans 15 residues. The trim removed 6 bases at V and 4 bases at J, leaving 11 bases unmatched. CDR3 sequence: CASRHTGAVGYGYTF. Here the CDR3 DNA reads TGTGCCAGCAGACACACAGGGGCCGTGGGCTATGGCTACACCTTC. The full variable domain, completed using reference TRBV14 and TRBJ1-2, is EAGVTQFPSHSVIEKGQTVTLRCDPISGHDNLYWYRRVMGKEIKFLLHFVKESKQDESGMPNNRFLAERTGGTYSTLKVQPAELEDSGVYFCASRHTGAVGYGYTFGSGTRLTVV.

The chain employs TRBV28 and TRBJ2-2, with 9 positions matching TRBD2. The germline V gene encodes CDR1 MDHEN and CDR2 SYDVKM. Unmatched junction bases numbered 8, after V lost 3 bases and J lost 6 bases. The CDR3 runs 16 residues. The CDR3 sequence is CASSLISGRRAGELFF. CDR3 bases: TGTGCCAGCAGTTTGATTAGCGGGAGACGAGCCGGGGAGCTGTTTTTT. The full variable domain, in which reference TRBV28 and TRBJ2-2 provide the parts outside the CDR3, is DVKVTQSSRYLVKRTGEKVFLECVQDMDHENMFWYRQDPGLGLRLIYFSYDVKMKEKGDIPEGYSVSREKKERFSLILESASTNQTSMYLCASSLISGRRAGELFFGEGSRLTVL.

Concerning this clone itself: Other nucleotide sequences from this sample produce the same CDR3. The chain recombines TRBV6-1 with TRBJ1-5; unclear D gene. The CDR3 runs to 12 residues. Deletions cut 8 bases from V and 1 base from J, with 6 bases between. Germline CDR1 is MNHNS and CDR2 is SASEGT. The CDR3 reads CASADSNQPQHF. DNA for the CDR3: TGTGCCAGCGCCGACAGCAATCAGCCCCAGCATTTT.

A single count supports this clone. The rearrangement joins TRBV2 to TRBJ2-5; 9 bases are a match to TRBD2. Germline V CDR1 and CDR2: SNHLY, FYNNEI. V shed 7 bases, J shed 5 bases, and the junction held 5 bases outside the gene matches. The CDR3 has 13 amino acids. The CDR3 spells CASMRGGGETQYF. The CDR3, as DNA: TGTGCCAGCATGCGGGGGGGCGGTGAGACCCAGTACTTC.

This sequence joins TRBV14 and TRBJ2-5; 10 bases agree with TRBD1. This CDR3 has 13 amino acids. V trimming: 4 bases; J trimming: 4 bases; junction bases outside the gene matches: 0. In germline, CDR1 is SGHDN, CDR2 FVKESK. The CDR3 bases are TGTGCCAGCAGCCGACAGGGGGCAGAGACCCAGTACTTC. Its protein product is CASSRQGAETQYF.

V is TRBV2 and J is TRBJ2-3; D is possibly TRBD1 (6 bases). The ends were cut back, 7 bases at V and 3 bases at J, with 11 bases in the middle. In germline, CDR1 is SNHLY, CDR2 FYNNEI. This CDR3 spans 13 amino acids. DNA of the CDR3: TGTGCCAGCACCGGGACAAGGACAGATACGCAGTATTTT. It codes for CASTGTRTDTQYF.

The rearrangement uses TRBV5-5 and TRBJ2-5; 16 bases match TRBD2. With V trimmed by 4 bases and J by 4 bases, 7 bases remained unmatched. Germline V gene lookup returns CDR1 SGHKS and CDR2 YYEKEE (reference sequence). The CDR3 spans 17 residues. The CDR3: CASSGGTSGGAGETQYF. The CDR3, as DNA: TGTGCCAGCAGCGGCGGGACTAGCGGGGGGGCAGGAGAGACCCAGTACTTC.

The rearrangement links TRBV30 to TRBJ1-3; D is ambiguous. This CDR3 is 14 amino acids long. Germline values: CDR1 GTSNPN, CDR2 SVGIG (reference sequence). V was shortened by 5 bases and J by 0 bases, with 11 bases between the two germline ends. CDR3 coding DNA: TGTGCCTGGGCACCCGGGTCCTCTGGAAACACCATATATTTT. Amino acid sequence: CAWAPGSSGNTIYF. Filled out from reference TRBV30 and TRBJ1-3, the complete variable domain reads SQTIHQWPATLVQPVGSPLSLECTVEGTSNPNLYWYRQAAGRGLQLLFYSVGIGQISSEVPQNLSASRPQDRQFILSSKKLLLSDSGFYLCAWAPGSSGNTIYFGEGSWLTVV.

The V call is TRBV2, the J call TRBJ1-5; D unresolved. CDR1 SNHLY and CDR2 FYNNEI come from the germline V gene. The length of the CDR3 is 15 residues. Trimming shortened V by 5 bases and J by 0 bases, and 11 bases separated the two germline ends. CDR3 residues: CASSPFGNSNQPQHF. In nucleotides, the CDR3 is TGTGCCAGCAGTCCCTTTGGAAATAGCAATCAGCCCCAGCATTTT.

The rearrangement joins TRBV5-5 to TRBJ1-2; the D gene is possibly TRBD1 (6 bases). Germline assignment: CDR1 SGHKS and CDR2 YYEKEE (reference sequence). The CDR3 extends over 14 amino acids. Trimming shortened V by 2 bases and J by 5 bases, and 13 bases separated the two germline ends. CDR3 in DNA: TGTGCCAGCAGCTTAGACAGGACCACATATGGCTACACCTTC. Protein: CASSLDRTTYGYTF.

On this clone: Germline is not matched at one junction end, which may reflect a read error. This chain links TRBV5-4 with TRBJ1-6, with D perhaps TRBD1 (6 bases). The CDR3 is 15 residues long. Germline CDR1 SGHNT, CDR2 YYREEE (reference sequence). CDR3 amino acids: CASSLGGASNSPLHF. CDR3 DNA: TGTGCCAGCAGTTTGGGGGGCGCGTCTAATTCACCCCTCCACTTT. Full variable domain (remainder filled in from reference TRBV5-4 and TRBJ1-6): ETGVTQSPTHLIKTRGQQVTLRCSSQSGHNTVSWYQQALGQGPQFIFQYYREEENGRGNFPPRFSGLQFPNYSSELNVNALELDDSALYLCASSLGGASNSPLHFGNGTRLTVT.

The rearrangement uses TRBV21-1 and TRBJ1-6. TRBV21-1 is marked as a pseudogene. The CDR3 is 18 residues long. In DNA form, the CDR3 reads TGTGCCAGCAGCAAAGGGGGCTTGGGGAGCTCCTATAATTCACCCCTCCACTTT. Its protein is CASSKGGLGSSYNSPLHF.

The chain joins TRBV5-1 to TRBJ2-2; 9 bases line up with TRBD1. The V segment lost 0 bases and the J segment 3 bases; nucleotides outside the gene matches: 6. Germline CDR1 and CDR2: SGHRS and YFSETQ. CDR3 length: 17 residues. CDR3 sequence: CASSLAGTGRDTGELFF. In DNA, the CDR3 is TGCGCCAGCAGCTTGGCCGGGACAGGGAGAGACACCGGGGAGCTGTTTTTT. Based on the CDR3 plus reference TRBV5-1 and TRBJ2-2, the full variable domain is KAGVTQTPRYLIKTRGQQVTLSCSPISGHRSVSWYQQTPGQGLQFLFEYFSETQRNKGNFPGRFSGRQFSNSRSEMNVSTLELGDSALYLCASSLAGTGRDTGELFFGEGSRLTVL.